A single sample gave rise to the 21 T cell receptor beta chains below, sequenced in a study of T cells after yellow fever vaccination. TCRdb called the 5' RACE reads again in MiXCR, with one record for every CDR3 protein. In the table there are about 22,000 distinct CDR3 sequences, 5.2% of which are singletons. The sequencing used PBMCs, either bulk or a sorted T-cell subset (CD4+, CD8+, memory, or dextramer-sorted; not recorded which), collected 35 to 50 days after the first yellow fever vaccination. The receptors were gathered from a man younger than 30 who received the YFV17D yellow fever vaccine.

This clonotype has at least ten counts. The chain recombines TRBV4-3 with TRBJ1-6, with D perhaps matching TRBD1 (6 bases). Germline CDR1 and CDR2: LGHNA and YSLEER. V was trimmed by 4 bases and J by 10 bases, leaving 23 bases between them. The CDR3 totals 17 residues. In DNA form, the CDR3 reads TGCGCCAGCAGCCGGGGAGAGGGTCGGGACAATAGGTCACCCCTCCACTTT. This gives the protein CASSRGEGRDNRSPLHF.

This clonotype was counted many times. The chain combines TRBV20-1 with TRBJ1-1, with a tentative D call TRBD1 (5 bases). V shed 6 bases and J shed 1 base, with 12 bases lying between them. Germline V gives CDR1 DFQATT, CDR2 SNEGSKA (reference sequence). The CDR3 totals 13 residues. The CDR3 reads CSAWDGENTEAFF. CDR3 nucleotide sequence: TGCAGTGCGTGGGACGGGGAGAACACTGAAGCTTTCTTT.

This clonotype was picked up many times. This chain uses TRBV3-1 with TRBJ1-2; D may be TRBD1 (5 bases). The germline V gene has CDR1 LGHDT and CDR2 YNNKEL (reference sequence). This CDR3 is built from 16 residues. The V and J ends lost 6 bases and 8 bases respectively, with 25 bases between them. The CDR3 DNA is TGTGCCAGCAGATCCGCCGTCCGGTGGCAGGGTGAAGGCTACACCTTC. This encodes CASRSAVRWQGEGYTF.

This clonotype was counted many times. V is TRBV5-1 and J is TRBJ2-2; TRBD2 might be the D (5 bases). Trimming removed 6 bases at V and 5 bases at J, with 14 bases between. CDR1 SGHRS and CDR2 YFSETQ come from the germline V gene. The CDR3 length is 14 residues. The CDR3 spells CASNERTGTGELFF. Written as DNA, the CDR3 is TGCGCCAGCAATGAGAGAACGGGGACCGGGGAGCTGTTTTTT.

In this sample, this clonotype turned up many times. V gene TRBV20-1 combines with J gene TRBJ2-7; D may be TRBD2 (5 bases). This CDR3 spans 13 amino acids. V shed 5 bases and J shed 0 bases, with 11 bases lying between them. Germline V CDR1 and CDR2: DFQATT, SNEGSKA (reference sequence). The CDR3 nucleotides read TGCAGTGCTGACACCGGGGACTCCTACGAGCAGTACTTC. Translated: CSADTGDSYEQYF.

The sample holds many counts of this clonotype. This chain connects TRBV9 to TRBJ2-3; 7 nucleotides match TRBD1. The CDR3 covers 15 residues. Germline CDR1 reads SGDLS; CDR2 reads YYNGEE. J was trimmed by 0 bases and V by 3 bases; bases with no gene match: 4. This CDR3 reads CASSAEGASTDTQYF. The DNA for the CDR3 is TGTGCCAGCAGCGCCGAGGGGGCTAGCACAGATACGCAGTATTTT.

This clonotype showed up just a few times. V usage is TRBV6-5 and J usage is TRBJ1-5, with 7 bases lining up with TRBD1. The CDR3 runs 15 residues. V was clipped by 4 bases and J by 1 base; unmatched bases: 4. Per germline, CDR1 MNHEY and CDR2 SVGAGI. The CDR3 spells CASSSDRISNQPQHF. The CDR3 DNA is TGTGCCAGCAGTTCGGACAGGATCAGCAATCAGCCCCAGCATTTT.

This clonotype was recorded many times. This chain links TRBV12-3 or TRBV12-4 with TRBJ2-1; D is unresolved. The ends were cut back, 6 bases at V and 6 bases at J, with 12 bases in the middle. The CDR3 has 13 amino acids. As DNA, the CDR3 is TGTGCCAGCAGCCCCGGGCCTGGCAATGAGCAGTTCTTC. Translation gives CASSPGPGNEQFF.

This clonotype has ten or more counts. The gene calls are TRBV11-2 and TRBJ1-4; no definite D call. Germline values: CDR1 SGHAT, CDR2 FQNNGV. Trimming cost V 8 bases and J 7 bases, with 11 bases left between them. The CDR3 is 12 residues long. The DNA of the CDR3 is TGTGCCAGCCGACGATTGAGTGAAAAACTGTTTTTT. It encodes CASRRLSEKLFF.

This clonotype has at least ten counts. The chain carries TRBV6-2 or TRBV6-3 and TRBJ1-5; no clear D. From germline, CDR1 is MNHEY and CDR2 SVGEGT. Trimming removed 1 base from V and 1 base from J, with 11 bases in between. This CDR3 is built from 16 residues. CDR3: CASSYYVARSNQPQHF. As DNA, the CDR3 is TGTGCCAGCAGTTACTACGTCGCCCGGAGCAATCAGCCCCAGCATTTT.

There are many counts of this clonotype. The chain joins TRBV28 to TRBJ1-3, with no clear D. Trimming cost V 2 bases and J 4 bases, with 0 bases left between them. CDR3 length: 11 amino acids. Germline V CDR1 and CDR2: MDHEN, SYDVKM. CDR3: CASSLGNTIYF. CDR3 sequence (DNA): TGTGCCAGCAGTTTAGGAAACACCATATATTTT.

This clonotype was counted many times. This rearrangement joins TRBV7-2 to TRBJ2-5; weak D call: TRBD2 (6 bases). The V gene lost 3 bases and the J gene lost 5 bases, with 16 bases spanning the gap. This CDR3 is built from 15 residues. CDR1 and CDR2 (germline): SGHTA, FQGNSA. The DNA of the CDR3 is TGTGCCAGCAGCTTGATGGGCGGGGAGAGGGAGACCCAGTACTTC. This translates into CASSLMGGERETQYF.

This clonotype was counted many times. The chain links TRBV5-1 to TRBJ1-3, with D unclear. The CDR3 is 14 amino acids. Germline CDR1 SGHRS, CDR2 YFSETQ. Trimming took 1 base from V and 4 from J, leaving 9 bases between them. CDR3 sequence: CASSLIDGGNTIYF. Written as DNA, the CDR3 is TGCGCCAGCAGCTTGATAGACGGAGGAAACACCATATATTTT. Together with reference TRBV5-1 and TRBJ1-3, the CDR3 gives the full variable domain: KAGVTQTPRYLIKTRGQQVTLSCSPISGHRSVSWYQQTPGQGLQFLFEYFSETQRNKGNFPGRFSGRQFSNSRSEMNVSTLELGDSALYLCASSLIDGGNTIYFGEGSWLTVV.

This clonotype was found many times. CDR3 in amino acids: CASSLRTRDSRQYF. CDR3 nucleotide sequence: TGTGCCAGCAGCCTACGAACCCGGGACTCCCGGCAGTACTTC. This chain links TRBV12-3 or TRBV12-4 with TRBJ2-7; D possibly corresponds to TRBD2 (6 bases). The ends were cut back, 6 bases at V and 9 bases at J, with 21 bases in the middle. This CDR3 contains 14 residues.

This clonotype was seen repeatedly, ten times or more. The rearrangement links TRBV4-2 to TRBJ1-1, with D unresolved. The ends were cut back, 1 base at V and 0 bases at J, with 6 bases in the middle. The CDR3 contains 14 residues. Looked up from germline, CDR1 is LGHNA and CDR2 is YNFKEQ. CDR3 in amino acids: CASSQVGMNTEAFF. The CDR3 nucleotides read TGTGCCAGCAGCCAAGTAGGGATGAACACTGAAGCTTTCTTT.

This clonotype came up many times. The chain combines TRBV6-1 with TRBJ2-7; TRBD2 might be the D (7 bases). The V gene lost 4 bases and the J gene lost 6 bases, with 13 bases spanning the gap. The CDR3 length is 13 residues. Germline loops: CDR1 MNHNS, CDR2 SASEGT. The CDR3 region is CASSAFRGAEQYV. DNA of the CDR3: TGTGCCAGCAGTGCCTTCCGGGGGGCCGAGCAGTACGTC.

This clonotype was seen many times. The V and J genes are TRBV6-6 and TRBJ2-2; no reliable D call. Germline CDR1 is MNHNY and CDR2 is SVGAGI (reference sequence). V gave up 6 bases and J gave up 7 bases, with 12 bases separating them. This CDR3 is 13 amino acids long. CDR3 sequence: CASSQAIGGELFF. The CDR3 nucleotides are TGTGCCAGCAGCCAGGCAATTGGCGGGGAGCTGTTTTTT.

This clonotype was found many times. V and J are TRBV5-1 and TRBJ2-1, with D hard to call. The CDR3 extends over 17 amino acids. Trimming took off 0 bases at V and 0 bases at J, with 13 bases between the two ends. Germline CDR1 SGHRS, CDR2 YFSETQ. CDR3 in amino acids: CASSLASDASSYNEQFF. The CDR3 DNA is TGCGCCAGCAGCTTGGCTTCCGATGCGAGCTCCTACAATGAGCAGTTCTTC.

This clonotype has a count of ten or more. The chain combines TRBV4-2 with TRBJ1-6; D unclear. CDR3 length: 14 amino acids. Per germline, CDR1 LGHNA and CDR2 YNFKEQ. Trimming left V 0 bases short and J 10 bases short, with 10 bases between. In nucleotides, the CDR3 is TGTGCCAGCAGCCAAGATCGGATCAGCTCACCCCTCCACTTT. Encoded protein: CASSQDRISSPLHF.

This clonotype showed up many times. This sequence joins TRBV4-1 and TRBJ2-5; D unresolved. Trimming took 1 base from V and 7 from J, leaving 13 bases between them. Germline CDR1 reads MGHRA; CDR2 reads YSYEKL. The CDR3 extends over 14 amino acids. In DNA form, the CDR3 reads TGCGCCAGCAGCCAAGGCACATCCGTTGGGACCCAGTACTTC. It is translated as CASSQGTSVGTQYF.

Many counts were recorded for this clonotype. This chain uses TRBV7-9 with TRBJ2-1; D gene uncertain. The CDR3 covers 14 residues. V was shortened by 3 bases and J by 5 bases, with 11 bases between the two germline ends. The germline V gene has CDR1 SEHNR and CDR2 FQNEAQ (reference sequence). Here the CDR3 DNA reads TGTGCCAGCAGCTTTTGGGGTTTGGACAATGAGCAGTTCTTC. Protein sequence: CASSFWGLDNEQFF.